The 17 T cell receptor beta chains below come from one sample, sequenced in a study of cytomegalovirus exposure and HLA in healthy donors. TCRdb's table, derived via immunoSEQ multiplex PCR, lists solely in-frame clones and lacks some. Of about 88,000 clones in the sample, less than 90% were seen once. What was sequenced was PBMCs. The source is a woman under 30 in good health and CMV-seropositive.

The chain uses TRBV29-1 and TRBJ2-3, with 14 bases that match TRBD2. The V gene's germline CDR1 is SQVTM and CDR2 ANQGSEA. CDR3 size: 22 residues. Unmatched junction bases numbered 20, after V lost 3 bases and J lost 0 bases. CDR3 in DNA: TGCAGCGTTGATTCCCCCGGATACACCGGGACTAGCGGGGGTAGAAGCACAGATACGCAGTATTTT. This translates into CSVDSPGYTGTSGGRSTDTQYF.

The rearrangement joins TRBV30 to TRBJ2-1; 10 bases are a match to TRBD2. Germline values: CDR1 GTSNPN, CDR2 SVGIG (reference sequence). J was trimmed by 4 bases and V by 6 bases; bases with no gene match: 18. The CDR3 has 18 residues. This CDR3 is CACLISGGSQIRYNEQFF. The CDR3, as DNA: TGTGCCTGCCTAATTAGCGGGGGGTCTCAGATTCGATACAATGAGCAGTTCTTC.

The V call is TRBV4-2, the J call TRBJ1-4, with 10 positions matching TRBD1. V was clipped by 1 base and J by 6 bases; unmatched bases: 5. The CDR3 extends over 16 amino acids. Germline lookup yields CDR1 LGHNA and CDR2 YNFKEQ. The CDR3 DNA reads TGTGCCAGCAGCCAAGCCCGACAGGGGGCAGATGAAAAACTGTTTTTT. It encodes CASSQARQGADEKLFF.

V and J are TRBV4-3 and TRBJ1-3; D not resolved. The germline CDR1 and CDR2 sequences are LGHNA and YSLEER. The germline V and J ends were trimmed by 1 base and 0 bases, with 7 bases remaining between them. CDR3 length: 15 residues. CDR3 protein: CASSQGVASGNTIYF. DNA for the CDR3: TGCGCCAGCAGCCAAGGCGTAGCCTCTGGAAACACCATATATTTT.

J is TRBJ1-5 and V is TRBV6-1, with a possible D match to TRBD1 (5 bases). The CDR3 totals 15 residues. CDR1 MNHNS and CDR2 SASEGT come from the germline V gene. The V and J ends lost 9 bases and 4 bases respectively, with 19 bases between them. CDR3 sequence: CASRGSGLGNQPQHF. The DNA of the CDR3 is TGTGCCAGTAGGGGATCAGGTCTGGGGAATCAGCCCCAGCATTTT.

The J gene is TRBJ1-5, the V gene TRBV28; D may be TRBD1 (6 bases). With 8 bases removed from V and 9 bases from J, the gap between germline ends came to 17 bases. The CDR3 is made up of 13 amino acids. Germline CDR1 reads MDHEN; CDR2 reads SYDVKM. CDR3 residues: CASQEGQRLPQHF. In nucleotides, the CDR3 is TGTGCCAGCCAAGAGGGACAAAGGCTGCCCCAGCATTTT.

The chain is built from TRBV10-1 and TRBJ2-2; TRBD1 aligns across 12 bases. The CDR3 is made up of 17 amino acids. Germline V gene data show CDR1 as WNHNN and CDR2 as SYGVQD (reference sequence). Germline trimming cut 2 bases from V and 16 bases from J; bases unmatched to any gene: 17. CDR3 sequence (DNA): TGCGCCAGCAGTGAGGGGGACAGGGGGCGCAACACCGGGGAGGAGTTTTTT. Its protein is CASSEGDRGRNTGEEFF.

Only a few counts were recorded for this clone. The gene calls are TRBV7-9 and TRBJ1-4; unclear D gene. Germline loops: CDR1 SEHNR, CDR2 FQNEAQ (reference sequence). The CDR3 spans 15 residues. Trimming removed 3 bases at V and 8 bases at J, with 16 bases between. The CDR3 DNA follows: TGTGCCAGCAGCTTCCTCCAAGGCCCGGAGGAAAAACTGTTTTTT. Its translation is CASSFLQGPEEKLFF.

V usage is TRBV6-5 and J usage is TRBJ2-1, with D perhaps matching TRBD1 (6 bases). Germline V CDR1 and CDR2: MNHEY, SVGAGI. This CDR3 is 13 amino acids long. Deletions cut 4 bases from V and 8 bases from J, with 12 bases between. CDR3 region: CASSFNRAHEQFF. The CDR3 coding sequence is TGTGCCAGCAGTTTTAACAGGGCTCATGAGCAGTTCTTC.

Here the CDR3 reads CASSEWVGGLTDTQYF. CDR3 coding DNA: TGTGCCAGCAGTGAATGGGTCGGCGGCTTAACAGATACGCAGTATTTT. This chain uses TRBV6-1 with TRBJ2-3, with D unresolved. Germline CDR1 and CDR2: MNHNS and SASEGT. Between the trimmed V and J ends, which lost 2 bases and 3 bases, there was a span of 15 bases. The CDR3 covers 16 residues.

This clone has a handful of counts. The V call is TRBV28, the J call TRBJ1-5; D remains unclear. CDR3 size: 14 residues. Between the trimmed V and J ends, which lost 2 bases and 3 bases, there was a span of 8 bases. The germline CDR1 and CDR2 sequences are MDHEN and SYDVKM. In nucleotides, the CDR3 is TGTGCCAGCAGTTTACTGACTATCAATCAGCCCCAGCATTTT. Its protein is CASSLLTINQPQHF.

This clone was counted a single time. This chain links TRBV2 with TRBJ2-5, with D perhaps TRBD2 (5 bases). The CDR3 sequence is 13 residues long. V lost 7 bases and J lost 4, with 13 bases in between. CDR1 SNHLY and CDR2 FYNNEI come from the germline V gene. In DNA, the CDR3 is TGTGCCAGCACTCGGGGTACCTTAGAGACCCAGTACTTC. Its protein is CASTRGTLETQYF.

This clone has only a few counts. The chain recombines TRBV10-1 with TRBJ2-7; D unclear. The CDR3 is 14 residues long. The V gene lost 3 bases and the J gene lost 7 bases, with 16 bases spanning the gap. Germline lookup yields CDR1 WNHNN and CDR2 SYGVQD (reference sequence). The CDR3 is CASSDSDLSWEQYF. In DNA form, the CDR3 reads TGCGCCAGCAGTGACTCCGATCTTAGCTGGGAGCAGTACTTC.

The CDR3 DNA follows: TGTGCCAGCAGCTTGGAGAGGGGAGGCCACAATGAGCAGTTCTTC. This sequence encodes CASSLERGGHNEQFF. The chain joins TRBV5-8 to TRBJ2-1; weak D call: TRBD2 (6 bases). The V end was cut by 0 bases, the J end by 5 bases, with 12 bases between. Germline-derived CDR1 and CDR2 are SGHTS and YDEGEE. The CDR3 has 15 residues. The full variable domain, completed using reference TRBV5-8 and TRBJ2-1, is EAGVTQSPTHLIKTRGQQATLRCSPISGHTSVYWYQQALGLGLQFLLWYDEGEERNRGNFPPRFSGRQFPNYSSELNVNALELEDSALYLCASSLERGGHNEQFFGPGTRLTVL.

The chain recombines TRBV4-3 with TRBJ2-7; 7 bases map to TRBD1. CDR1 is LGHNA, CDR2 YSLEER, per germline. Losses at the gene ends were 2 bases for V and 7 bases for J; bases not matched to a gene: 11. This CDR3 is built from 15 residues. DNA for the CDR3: TGCGCCAGCAGCCAATGGACAGGCGGAGCGAGGGAGCAGTACTTC. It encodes CASSQWTGGAREQYF.

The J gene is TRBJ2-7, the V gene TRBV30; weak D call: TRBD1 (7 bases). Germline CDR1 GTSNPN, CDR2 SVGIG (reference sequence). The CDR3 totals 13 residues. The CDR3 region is CGVSRGTSYEQYF. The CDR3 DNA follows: TGTGGGGTTAGCAGGGGGACTTCCTACGAGCAGTACTTC.

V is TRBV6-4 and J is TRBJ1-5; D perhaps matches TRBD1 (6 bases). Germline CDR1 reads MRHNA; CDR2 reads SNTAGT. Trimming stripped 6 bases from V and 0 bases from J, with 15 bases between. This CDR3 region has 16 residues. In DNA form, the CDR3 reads TGTGCCAGCAGCAAGCGGACAGACCATAGCAATCAGCCCCAGCATTTT. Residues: CASSKRTDHSNQPQHF.